A selection of T cell receptor beta chains follows, all from one sample in a study of human T cells and chemical hapten exposure. A single record per CDR3 protein comes from TCRdb applying MiXCR to the RACE reads. The profile covers roughly 110,000 distinct CDR3 sequences, with about 12% appearing a single time and about 1.6% taken by the ten largest. The sample was whole blood, taken in connection with sensitization to the hapten diphenylcyclopropenone (DPC). Receptors originate from a woman between 50 and 59 years old with alopecia areata. Some clones in this sample may be carry-over from other donors' samples. Both conserved end residues are part of each CDR3. Each record gives: clone size, V gene, D gene, J gene, CDR3 protein, CDR3 DNA. The D gene is left open where the match is weak. Expanded clones are given a class, and other clones once, few, many or no size at all.

many,TRBV18,-,TRBJ1-4,CASSPRDTGYANEKLFF,TGTGCCAGCTCACCTCGAGATACAGGGTACGCAAATGAAAAACTGTTTTTT
-,TRBV2,-,TRBJ1-1,CASRREGLNTEAFF,TGTGCCAGCAGGAGGGAGGGGTTGAACACTGAAGCTTTCTTT
few,TRBV5-1,TRBD1,TRBJ1-4,CASSFGTGEKLFF,TGCGCCAGCAGCTTCGGGACAGGTGAAAAACTGTTTTTT
-,TRBV7-2,TRBD2,TRBJ2-1,CASSVWTGGYNEQFF,TGTGCCAGCAGCGTATGGACGGGGGGTTACAATGAGCAGTTCTTC
-,TRBV5-1,TRBD1,TRBJ2-2,CASSLVQGAIGELFF,TGCGCCAGCAGCTTGGTTCAGGGGGCGATCGGGGAGCTGTTTTTT
few,TRBV7-8,-,TRBJ1-4,CASSFGPSSEKLFF,TGTGCCAGCAGCTTCGGACCATCCTCTGAAAAACTGTTTTTT
few,TRBV6-5,-,TRBJ1-5,CASSYGLSPGQPQHF,TGTGCCAGCAGTTACGGTCTATCCCCGGGTCAGCCCCAGCATTTT
-,TRBV12-3/TRBV12-4,-,TRBJ2-1,CASSLTGLEQFF,TGTGCCAGCAGTTTAACGGGGTTAGAGCAGTTCTTC
-,TRBV11-3,TRBD2,TRBJ2-1,CASSSSGRWNEQFF,TGTGCCAGCAGCTCTAGCGGGAGGTGGAATGAGCAGTTCTTC
many,TRBV28,TRBD2,TRBJ2-3,CASSQESTSGATYTQYF,TGTGCCAGCAGCCAAGAATCGACTAGCGGGGCCACATATACGCAGTATTTT
-,TRBV3-1,-,TRBJ2-7,CASSQSGGTYEQYF,TGTGCCAGCAGCCAGTCCGGGGGCACCTACGAGCAGTACTTC